This entry is about one T cell receptor (beta chain). Its specificity is unknown. The data stem from a study of T cell responses to AZD1222 COVID-19 vaccine. Notes on the study in general: Per reports, nearly half of all spike-specific TCRs target regions that are unmutated in variants. The repertoires were collected only after the peak T cell response. Dominant CD4 TCR responses targeted spike regions 160-218 and 743-854.

Assay: immunoSEQ multiplex PCR; the TCRdb copy retains only in-frame clones and omits some. The data hold about 160,000 clones, with about 92% observed a single time. Trimming took 6 bases from V and 2 from J, leaving 17 bases between them. The CDR3 spans 15 residues. Germline V gene sequence: CDR1 MNHEY, CDR2 SVGEGT. This chain joins TRBV6-2 or TRBV6-3 and TRBJ2-7; tentatively, D is TRBD2 (6 bases). The sample in question was peripheral blood, obtained on day 0 of MenACWY control vaccination. The sequence came from an adult in good health. DNA for the CDR3: TGTGCCAGCAGCCCACAGCGGGTTGTTCCCTACGAGCAGTACTTC. Translated, it gives CASSPQRVVPYEQYF.